This T cell receptor (beta chain) was obtained from a study of cytomegalovirus exposure and HLA in healthy donors (dated by TCRdb to 2017 to 2019). For the study in its entirety: An earlier analysis of 550 to 700 of the donors reported more than 250 Gb of sequence data and 117 million unique TCR beta sequences from some 180 million T cells. About 300 gigabases of sequencing data and roughly 80 million unique TCR sequences made up an early release that covered about 640 HLA-typed donors. Of the 300 to 400 genotyped donors, about 80% fell in the genetic ancestry cluster associated with self-reported Caucasian donors. The study aimed to test whether cataloging public T cell receptors could reveal signatures of past pathogen exposure. The T cell repertoires of roughly 660 subjects were profiled by immunosequencing and related to cytomegalovirus serostatus. In addition to the first cohort of 666 subjects, a separate validation cohort of approximately 130 different subjects was used. To predict cytomegalovirus infection status, the study brought together high-throughput TCR immunosequencing, statistical association of individual TCRs with disease status, and machine learning. In a later analysis, previously published TCR beta repertoires from fewer than 750 donors were re-analyzed and high-resolution HLA genotyping was added so that TCR occurrence patterns could be studied. Rather than using new phenotypic data, the later analysis identified candidate immune exposures from TCR beta sequences and from how often those sequences occurred across donors. In an earlier analysis of about 590 of the donors, high-throughput TCR beta sequencing was used to judge whether each TCR beta V gene segment behaved as functional or pseudogenic. Alongside the repertoire data, information on donor age, sex, ethnicity and CMV serostatus was compiled. Genome-wide SNP genotypes for about 60% of the roughly 670 donors were used in a later genetic analysis, which treated that subset as a discovery cohort. All discovery cohort repertoires had been generated on a single sequencing platform. Both class I and class II loci were covered by HLA typing, at four-digit resolution. Typing coverage differed by locus: A, B, C, DRB1 and DQB1 were typed in roughly 620-640 donors, DQA1 in 522, DPA1 in approximately 600, and DPB1 in 472. A handful of DR-DQ haplotypes were handled as single units for association and clustering because linkage in the cohort was strong. On average, about 240,000 unique TCR beta nucleotide sequences were sequenced per donor among some 430 genotyped donors of the cohort, with roughly 19% of those sequences being non-productive.

Results the study describes overall, beyond this receptor: Because the 87-base-pair reads could not distinguish some IMGT-functional V segments, including TRBV6-2 and TRBV6-3, those segments were excluded. In a later genetic analysis, fewer N-insertions in productive TCRs were reported among donors in an Asian-associated ancestry cluster than the roughly 700-donor mean. A later analysis associated roughly 17,000 TCR beta sequences with specific HLA alleles at a false discovery rate of 0.05. This cohort had only TCR beta chains sequenced, and the lack of alpha or paired-chain data limited which features could be detected. A cluster of highly shared sequence variants was judged likely to represent a technical artifact of the sequencing pipeline. In vitro tests confirmed that a few of the cytomegalovirus-associated TCR beta chains recognize cytomegalovirus antigens. HLA typing was unavailable for some donors at each locus, so association tests used only the typed subset. A later analysis found that most CMV-associated TCR beta chains appeared HLA-restricted, with HLA associations seemingly driven largely by CMV exposure. Across donors, most TCR sequences were observed very rarely, whereas some public TCRs were present in many individuals. Broadly in line with IMGT annotations, most TCR beta V segments showed up in productive rearrangements about 90% or about 30% of the time in an earlier analysis of a few hundred of the donors. A total of 150 to 200 TCR beta chains were listed by the study as associated with cytomegalovirus. A later analysis found that TCR association rates varied across HLA loci, with DRB1 alleles showing the most associated TCRs and HLA-C alleles the fewest. A further reported finding was that TCR beta sequences accurately predicted the HLA-A and HLA-B alleles for most subjects in the first cohort. Presence/absence analyses assumed roughly uniform sequencing depth across donors, an assumption that may not hold. The earlier analysis of about 600 of the donors excluded approximately 17 rarely observed V segments, including chromosome 9 orphons, because counts were too low. Correlated functional status among segregating V segments might be attributable to linkage disequilibrium, but an unknown experimental factor could not be ruled out. Assigning TCR associations to individual alleles was difficult when HLA alleles, especially DR and DQ, strongly co-occurred. Compared with equally common non-associated chains, HLA-associated TCR beta chains in a later analysis were more clonally expanded and had lower generation probabilities. An association between a missense DCLRE1C variant and V-gene and J-gene trimming of TCR beta chains was found in a later genetic analysis and replicated in an independent cohort. The classifier was reported to diagnose cytomegalovirus status with high specificity and sensitivity in both the original cohort and the validation cohort. In a later analysis, several top co-occurrence clusters were reported to appear linked to parvovirus B19, influenza, CMV and Epstein-Barr virus. For the cohort, immune exposure information was limited to CMV serostatus. According to the authors, the approach could potentially be generalized to other disease states and immunological phenotypes.

Remarks on this clone: Its binding antigen is unknown. It has no much larger one-base neighbor in the sample; base qualities were not kept.

The cohort consisted of 670 or so healthy bone marrow donors. Cohort members were all nominally healthy when sampled, although unrecorded immune exposures were likely present. The donor was CMV seronegative and was included in the group of around 320 seronegative cohort members. A peripheral blood sample was collected from each donor, and TCR beta sequencing was performed on peripheral blood mononuclear cells. The Qiagen DNeasy Blood Extraction Kit was used to extract genomic DNA from the blood cell samples. The CDR3 holds 13 amino acids from the cysteine to the phenylalanine. Here the CDR3 DNA is all that survives: 39 bases in frame from base 1. The CDR1 and CDR2 encoded by the germline V gene are MDHEN and SYDVKM. V gives up 6 bases and J gives up 0 bases, and the segment between their germline ends measures 8 bases. The library relied on the immunoSEQ multiplex PCR assay. A mixture of 60 forward primers for TCR Vbeta segments and 13 reverse primers for TCR Jbeta segments was used in the multiplex PCR. The CDR3 region of rearranged TCR beta genes was amplified from genomic DNA by a multiplex PCR assay. On the Illumina HiSeq System, the amplified TCR beta libraries were sequenced as 87-base-pair reads. From the authors' description of their analysis: A later analysis counted tens of millions of unique TCR beta chains across the 550 to 800 repertoires, and around 9.9 million of these chains were shared by at least two donors. Raw reads were error-corrected and collapsed into unique sequences by a nearest-neighbor algorithm in which closely related sequences were merged to remove PCR and sequencing errors. Alignment of CDR3 sequences to IMGT reference sequences was used to assign V, D and J gene segments. For a sequence to be retained, a match of at least six nucleotides was required to both a V gene segment and a J gene segment. Rearrangements were called productive when the CDR3 lacked stop codons and stayed in frame with V and J; all others were non-productive. CDR3 was defined according to IMGT convention as the region running from the second conserved V-encoded cysteine to the conserved J-encoded phenylalanine. The earlier analysis of about 590 of the donors excluded sequences that lacked an unambiguous match to a single V gene segment. In an earlier analysis of almost 600 of the donors, a V segment was called functional when productive rearrangements were above 56.7%, and segregating when the standard deviation between donors exceeded 5%. To diagnose cytomegalovirus status from the catalog of TCR beta chain sequences, a statistical classification framework was built. A later analysis assigned V and J genes by comparing TCR nucleotide sequences with IMGT/GENE-DB human TR gene sequences. Using the TCRdist pipeline, a later analysis assigned CDR3 sequences along with most-parsimonious VDJ recombination scenarios. In a later analysis, each TCR beta chain was defined by its CDR3 amino acid sequence together with its V-gene family, and reads without a unique V-gene family were excluded. In a later analysis, approximately 590 highly shared, low-generation-probability nucleotide sequences were removed to address suspected cross-contamination and a sequencing artifact. In a later analysis, a clonal expansion index was calculated for each public chain from normalized within-repertoire ranks of inferred template counts. Generation probabilities in a later analysis came from a VDJ recombination model fitted to out-of-frame rearrangements, and those results were checked against IGoR. Hypergeometric tests were used in a later analysis to score TCR-TCR, TCR-HLA and TCR-CMV co-occurrence, with a repertoire-size bias correction applied to the TCR pairs. To estimate false discovery rates, a later analysis permuted the HLA or CMV assignments 20 times. In a later analysis, co-occurring TCRs were grouped with DBSCAN, and TCRdist sequence similarity was added when clustering was performed within HLA-allele-positive subsets. Repertoires with fewer than 30,000 or more than 120,000 public chains were left out of co-occurrence clustering, as were about five repertoires with anomalous nucleotide sharing. Held by TCRdb, this immuneACCESS table contains in-frame sequences only and omits some clones. Under half of the omission traces to an unresolved V gene where checked; the cause of the rest is unknown. From that table come the V and J calls and clone size; the DNA was used to work out D and trimming. This sample lists 95,000 to 150,000 clones; 80% were detected once. Together, the top ten hold 1.2% of the sample.

Sequences were obtained from PBMCs. This receptor was taken from a female donor in good health and CMV-seronegative. The sequence is built from TRBV28 and TRBJ1-1; D gene: possibly TRBD1, on 5 matching bases. At the DNA level, the sequence is TGTGCCAGCAGCGACAGTATGAACACTGAAGCTTTCTTT. Its product reads: CASSDSMNTEAFF. Here the CDR3 is joined to the reference TRBV28 and TRBJ1-1 genes, and the full variable domain is: DVKVTQSSRYLVKRTGEKVFLECVQDMDHENMFWYRQDPGLGLRLIYFSYDVKMKEKGDIPEGYSVSREKKERFSLILESASTNQTSMYLCASSDSMNTEAFFGQGTRLTVV.